One sample yielded the 4 T cell receptor beta chains listed below, sequenced in a study of early T cells in non-severe SARS-CoV-2 infection. TCRdb reanalysed the 5' RACE reads using MiXCR and keeps one entry per CDR3 protein. This table has some 56,000 distinct CDR3 sequences, about 10% appearing once. The sequencing sample was made of whole blood. The receptor source for this set is an adult who was a healthcare worker with PCR-confirmed SARS-CoV-2 infection or an uninfected control (not recorded which).

This clonotype was recorded a few times. This rearrangement joins TRBV5-5 to TRBJ2-4, with 8 positions matching TRBD1. Germline-derived CDR1 and CDR2 are SGHKS and YYEKEE (reference sequence). V gave up 4 bases and J gave up 0 bases; unmatched junction bases: 9. The CDR3 extends over 17 amino acids. Written as DNA, the CDR3 is TGTGCCAGCAGCCCGAGCCCGACAGGGGCAGCCAAAAACATTCAGTACTTC. Its translation: CASSPSPTGAAKNIQYF.

The rearrangement links TRBV7-8 to TRBJ2-1; D is perhaps TRBD1 or TRBD2 (5 bases each). Germline V gene lookup returns CDR1 SGHVS and CDR2 FQNEAQ. This CDR3 comprises 16 residues. V dropped 1 base and J dropped 6 bases, with 16 bases sitting between them. CDR3 sequence (DNA): TGTGCCAGCAGCTTAGTTGGGGACCCAGGAGTCAATGAGCAGTTCTTC. Its translation: CASSLVGDPGVNEQFF.

This clonotype occurred a few times. The chain combines TRBV29-1 with TRBJ2-1; 10 positions agree with TRBD1. The CDR3 sequence is 14 residues long. In germline, CDR1 is SQVTM, CDR2 ANQGSEA. V gave up 5 bases and J gave up 7 bases; unmatched junction bases: 8. The CDR3 loop is CSVLTGGSRNEQFF. The CDR3 nucleotides read TGCAGCGTTCTGACAGGGGGCTCGAGGAATGAGCAGTTCTTC.

The chain employs TRBV20-1 and TRBJ1-2; D may be TRBD1 (6 bases). The V end lost 4 bases, the J end lost 4 bases, and 10 bases lay between the germline ends. This CDR3 has 12 residues. Germline CDR1 and CDR2: DFQATT and SNEGSKA (reference sequence). CDR3 sequence (DNA): TGCAGTGCTACCACAGGGACCTATGGCTACACCTTC. The encoded protein is CSATTGTYGYTF.